This note documents a single TCR beta chain sequence. Repertoires were generated with immunoSEQ multiplex PCR, while TCRdb's copy carries only in-frame clones and drops some. The sample has about 220,000 clones, nearly 90% seen once. Exposed participants encountered a COVID-19 case during the 2 weeks preceding study entry. The V gene lost 4 bases and the J gene lost 6 bases, with 9 bases spanning the gap. Germline V gene sequence: CDR1 SEHNR, CDR2 FQNEAQ (reference sequence). The length of the CDR3 is 12 residues. The data were taken from a study of blood T cell repertoires in COVID-19. The chain combines TRBV7-9 with TRBJ1-1; the D gene is possibly TRBD1 (5 bases). The sequence came from a man aged 25 to 40 who had been exposed to COVID-19. Sequenced: PBMCs or T cells enriched from blood (not recorded which). This CDR3 reads CASSSPGAEAFF. DNA of the CDR3: TGTGCCAGCAGCTCACCGGGGGCTGAAGCTTTCTTT.